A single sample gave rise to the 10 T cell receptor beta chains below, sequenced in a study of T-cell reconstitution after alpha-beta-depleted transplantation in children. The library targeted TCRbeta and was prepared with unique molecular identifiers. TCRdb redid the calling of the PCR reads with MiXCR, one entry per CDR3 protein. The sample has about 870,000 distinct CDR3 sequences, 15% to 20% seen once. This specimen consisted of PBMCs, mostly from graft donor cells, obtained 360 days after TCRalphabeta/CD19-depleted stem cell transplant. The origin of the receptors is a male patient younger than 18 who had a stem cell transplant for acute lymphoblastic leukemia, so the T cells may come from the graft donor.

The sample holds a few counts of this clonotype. The CDR3 protein is CASSSTPGPSYEQYF. CDR3 nucleotides: TGTGCCAGCAGCTCCACCCCGGGACCCTCCTACGAGCAGTACTTC. The gene calls are TRBV7-6 and TRBJ2-7, with D tentatively TRBD1 or TRBD2 (5 bases each). Trimming stripped 4 bases from V and 0 bases from J, with 13 bases between. The germline CDR1 and CDR2 sequences are SGHVS and FNYEAQ. The CDR3 totals 15 residues. Supplemented by reference TRBV7-6 and TRBJ2-7, the full variable domain reads GAGVSQSPRYKVTKRGQDVALRCDPISGHVSLYWYRQALGQGPEFLTYFNYEAQQDKSGLPNDRFSAERPEGSISTLTIQRTEQRDSAMYRCASSSTPGPSYEQYFGPGTRLTVT.

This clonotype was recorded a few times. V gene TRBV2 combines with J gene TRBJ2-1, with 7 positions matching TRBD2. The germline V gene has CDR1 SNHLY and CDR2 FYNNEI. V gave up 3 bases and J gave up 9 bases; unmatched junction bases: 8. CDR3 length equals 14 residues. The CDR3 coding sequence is TGTGCCAGCAGTGAGCTAGCGGATCTTAGTGAGCAGTTCTTC. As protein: CASSELADLSEQFF.

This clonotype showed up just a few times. CDR3 coding DNA: TGTGCCAGCATCCCGGGGTTGTCTCAAGAGACCCAGTACTTC. Translation: CASIPGLSQETQYF. The chain is built from TRBV2 and TRBJ2-5; possible D gene TRBD2, 5 bases. The CDR3 sequence is 14 residues long. V lost 7 bases and J lost 2, with 14 bases in between. CDR1 and CDR2 from the germline V gene are SNHLY and FYNNEI.

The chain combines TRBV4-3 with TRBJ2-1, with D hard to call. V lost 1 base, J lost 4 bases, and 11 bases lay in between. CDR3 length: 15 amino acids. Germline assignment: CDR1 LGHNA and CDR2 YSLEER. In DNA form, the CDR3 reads TGCGCCAGCAGCCAAGTACGGGCTCCTTACAATGAGCAGTTCTTC. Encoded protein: CASSQVRAPYNEQFF.

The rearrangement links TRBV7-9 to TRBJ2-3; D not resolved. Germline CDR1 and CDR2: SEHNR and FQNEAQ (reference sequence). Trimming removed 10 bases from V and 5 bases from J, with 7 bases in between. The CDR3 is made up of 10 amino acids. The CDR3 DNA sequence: TGTGCCACGCACGGAGATACGCAGTATTTT. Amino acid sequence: CATHGDTQYF. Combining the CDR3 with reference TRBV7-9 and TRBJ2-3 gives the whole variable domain DTGVSQNPRHKITKRGQNVTFRCDPISEHNRLYWYRQTLGQGPEFLTYFQNEAQLEKSRLLSDRFSAERPKGSFSTLEIQRTEQGDSAMYLCATHGDTQYFGPGTRLTVL.

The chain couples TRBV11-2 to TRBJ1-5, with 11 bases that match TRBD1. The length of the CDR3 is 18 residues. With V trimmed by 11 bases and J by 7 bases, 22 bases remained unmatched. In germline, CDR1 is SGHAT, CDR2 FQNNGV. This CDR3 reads CAFSLDPRDRGFGQPQHF. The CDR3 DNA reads TGTGCCTTCAGTTTAGATCCCCGGGACAGGGGGTTTGGACAGCCCCAGCATTTT.

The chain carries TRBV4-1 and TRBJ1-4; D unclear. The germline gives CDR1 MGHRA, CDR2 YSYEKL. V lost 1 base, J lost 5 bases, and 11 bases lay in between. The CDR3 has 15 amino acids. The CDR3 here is CASSQAPDSNEKLFF. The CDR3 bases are TGCGCCAGCAGCCAAGCCCCGGACTCCAATGAAAAACTGTTTTTT.

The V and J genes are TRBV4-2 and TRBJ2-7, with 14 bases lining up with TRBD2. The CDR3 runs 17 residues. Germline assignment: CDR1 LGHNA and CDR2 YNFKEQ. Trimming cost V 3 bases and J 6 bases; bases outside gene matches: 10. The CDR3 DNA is TGTGCCAGCAGCCAGCCGGGGACTAGCGGGAGAACCAGCGAGCAGTACTTC. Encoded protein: CASSQPGTSGRTSEQYF.

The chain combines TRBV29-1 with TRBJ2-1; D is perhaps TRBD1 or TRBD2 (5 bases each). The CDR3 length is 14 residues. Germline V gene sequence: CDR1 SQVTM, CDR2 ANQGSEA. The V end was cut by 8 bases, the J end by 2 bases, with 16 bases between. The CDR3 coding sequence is TGCAGCTTCCTCCGGGACGGGACCTACAATGAGCAGTTCTTC. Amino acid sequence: CSFLRDGTYNEQFF.

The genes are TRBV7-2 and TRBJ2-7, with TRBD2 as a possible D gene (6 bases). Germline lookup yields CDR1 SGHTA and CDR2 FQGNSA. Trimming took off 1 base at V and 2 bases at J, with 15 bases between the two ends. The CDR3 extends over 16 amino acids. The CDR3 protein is CASSLGGERAAYEQYF. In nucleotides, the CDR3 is TGTGCCAGCAGCTTAGGGGGTGAGCGGGCCGCCTACGAGCAGTACTTC. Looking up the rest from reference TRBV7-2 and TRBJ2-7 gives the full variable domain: GAGVSQSPSNKVTEKGKDVELRCDPISGHTALYWYRQSLGQGLEFLIYFQGNSAPDKSGLPSDRFSAERTGGSVSTLTIQRTQQEDSAVYLCASSLGGERAAYEQYFGPGTRLTVT.